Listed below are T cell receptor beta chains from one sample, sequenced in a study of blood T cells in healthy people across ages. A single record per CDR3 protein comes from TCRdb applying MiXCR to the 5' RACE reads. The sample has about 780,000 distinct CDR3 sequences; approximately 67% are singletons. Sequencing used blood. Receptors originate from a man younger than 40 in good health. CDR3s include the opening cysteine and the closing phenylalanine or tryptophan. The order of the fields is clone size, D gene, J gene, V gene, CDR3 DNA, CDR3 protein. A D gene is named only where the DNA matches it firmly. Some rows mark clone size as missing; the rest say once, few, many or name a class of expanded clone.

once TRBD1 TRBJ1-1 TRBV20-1 TGCAGTGCTAGATCAGGGACGGGGACAGGGGCAGCTTTCTTT CSARSGTGTGAAFF
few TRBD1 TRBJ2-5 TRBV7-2 TGTGCCAGCGTTCTGGCACAGGGGGCTTGGGAGACCCAGTACTTC CASVLAQGAWETQYF
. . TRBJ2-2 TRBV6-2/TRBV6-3 TGTGCCAGCAGTTACGGGGCATACACCGGGGAGCTGTTTTTT CASSYGAYTGELFF
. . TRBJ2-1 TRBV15 TGTGCCACCAGCAGAGATTTAACAGGCGATGAGCAGTTCTTC CATSRDLTGDEQFF
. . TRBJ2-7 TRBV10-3 TGTGCCATCAGTGTGAAGCTAGTGGGCGAGCAGTACTTC CAISVKLVGEQYF
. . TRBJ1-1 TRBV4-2 TGTGTCAGCAGCCGGTCGACAGGGAACACTGAAGCTTTCTTT CVSSRSTGNTEAFF
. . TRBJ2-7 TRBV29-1 TGCAGCGTTGAAAGCAGGTTCCCCTACGAGCAGTACTTC CSVESRFPYEQYF
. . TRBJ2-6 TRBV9 TGTGCCAGCAGCGTAGTGGGGGGGGCCAACGTCCTGACTTTC CASSVVGGANVLTF
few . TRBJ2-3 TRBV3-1 TGTGCCAGCAGCCAAGATTTGTCAGCTTCTAGCACAGATACGCAGTATTTT CASSQDLSASSTDTQYF
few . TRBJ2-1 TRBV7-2 TGTGCCAGCGGGGGAGGGGGGGCCGCCTACAATGAGCAGTTCTTC CASGGGGAAYNEQFF